This TCR beta chain was observed in a study of blood T cells in healthy people across ages. Trimming pared 0 bases from V and 7 bases from J, leaving 13 bases between. Germline CDR1 is LGHNA and CDR2 is YSLEER. The CDR3 covers 16 residues. With a J-beta primer mix and a sample-barcoded 5' primer, a second PCR ran roughly 7 to 11 cycles. TCRdb ran MiXCR on the 5' RACE reads and lists one entry per CDR3 protein. The sample includes around 1,800,000 distinct CDR3 sequences, about 39% of them seen just once. The chain joins TRBV4-3 to TRBJ1-6; the D is unclear. This clonotype was obtained from a human donor in good health. The sample comprised blood. The DNA of the CDR3 is TGCGCCAGCAGCCAAGACGGGGTCCCTTGGAATTCACCCCTCCACTTT. Translation gives CASSQDGVPWNSPLHF.